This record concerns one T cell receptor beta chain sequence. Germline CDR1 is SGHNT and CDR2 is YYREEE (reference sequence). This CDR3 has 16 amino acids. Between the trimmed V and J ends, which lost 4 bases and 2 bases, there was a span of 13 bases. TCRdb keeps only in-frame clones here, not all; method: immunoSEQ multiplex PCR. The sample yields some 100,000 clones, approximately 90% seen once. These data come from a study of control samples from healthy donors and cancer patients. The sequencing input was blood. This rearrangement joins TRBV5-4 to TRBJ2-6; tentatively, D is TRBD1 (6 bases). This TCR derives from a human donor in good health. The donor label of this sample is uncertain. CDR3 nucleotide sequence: TGTGCCAGCAGCAGAGGGGGTAGCGCTGGGGCCAACGTCCTGACTTTC. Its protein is CASSRGGSAGANVLTF.